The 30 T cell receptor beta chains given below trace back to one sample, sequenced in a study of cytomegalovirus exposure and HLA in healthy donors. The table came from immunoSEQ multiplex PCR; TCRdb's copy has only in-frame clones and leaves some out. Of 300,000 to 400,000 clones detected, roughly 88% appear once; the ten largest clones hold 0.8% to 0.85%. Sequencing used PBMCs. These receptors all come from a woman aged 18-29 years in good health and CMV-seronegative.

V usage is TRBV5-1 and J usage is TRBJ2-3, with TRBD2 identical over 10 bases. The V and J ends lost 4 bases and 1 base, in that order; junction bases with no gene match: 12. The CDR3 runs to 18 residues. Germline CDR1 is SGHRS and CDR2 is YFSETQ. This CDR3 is CASSRREREGRRTDTQYF. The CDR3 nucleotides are TGCGCCAGCAGCAGGAGGGAGCGGGAGGGCCGACGCACAGATACGCAGTATTTT.

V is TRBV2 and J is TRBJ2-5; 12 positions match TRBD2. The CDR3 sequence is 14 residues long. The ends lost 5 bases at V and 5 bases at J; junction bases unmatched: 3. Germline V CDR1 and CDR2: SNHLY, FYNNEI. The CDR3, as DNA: TGTGCCAGCAGTCGTGGACTAGCGGGGGAGACCCAGTACTTC. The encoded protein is CASSRGLAGETQYF. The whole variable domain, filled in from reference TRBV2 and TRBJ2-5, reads EPEVTQTPSHQVTQMGQEVILRCVPISNHLYFYWYRQILGQKVEFLVSFYNNEISEKSEIFDDQFSVERPDGSNFTLKIRSTKLEDSAMYFCASSRGLAGETQYFGPGTRLLVL.

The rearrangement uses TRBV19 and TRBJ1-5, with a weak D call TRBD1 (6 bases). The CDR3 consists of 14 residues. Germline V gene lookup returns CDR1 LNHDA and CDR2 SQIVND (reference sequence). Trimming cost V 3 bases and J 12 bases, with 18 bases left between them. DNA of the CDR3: TGTGCCAGTAGTATTCGGGGGGCCCATCATTACCAGCATTTT. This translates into CASSIRGAHHYQHF.

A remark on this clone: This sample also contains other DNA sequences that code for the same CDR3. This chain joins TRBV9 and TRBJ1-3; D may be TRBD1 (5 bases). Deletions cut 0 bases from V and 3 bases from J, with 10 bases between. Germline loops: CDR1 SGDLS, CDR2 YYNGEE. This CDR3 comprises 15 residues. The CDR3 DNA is TGTGCCAGCAGCGTAGGGGAGGGGAGTGGAAACACCATATATTTT. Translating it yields CASSVGEGSGNTIYF.

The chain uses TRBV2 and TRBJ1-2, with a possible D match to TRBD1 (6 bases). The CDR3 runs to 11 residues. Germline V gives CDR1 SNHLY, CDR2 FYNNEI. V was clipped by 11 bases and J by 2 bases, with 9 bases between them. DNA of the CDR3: TGTGCCGACACAGGGAACTATGGCTACACCTTC. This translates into CADTGNYGYTF.

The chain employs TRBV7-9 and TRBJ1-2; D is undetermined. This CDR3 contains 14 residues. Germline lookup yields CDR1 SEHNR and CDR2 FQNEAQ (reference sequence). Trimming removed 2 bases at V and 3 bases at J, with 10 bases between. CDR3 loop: CASSLRGSDYGYTF. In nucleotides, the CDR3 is TGTGCCAGCAGCTTACGTGGTTCGGACTATGGCTACACCTTC. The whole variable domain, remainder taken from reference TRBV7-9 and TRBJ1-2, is DTGVSQNPRHKITKRGQNVTFRCDPISEHNRLYWYRQTLGQGPEFLTYFQNEAQLEKSRLLSDRFSAERPKGSFSTLEIQRTEQGDSAMYLCASSLRGSDYGYTFGSGTRLTVV.

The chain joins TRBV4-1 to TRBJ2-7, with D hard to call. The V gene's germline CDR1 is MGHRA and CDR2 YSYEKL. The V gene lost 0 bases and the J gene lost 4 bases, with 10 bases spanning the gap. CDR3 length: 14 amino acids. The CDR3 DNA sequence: TGCGCCAGCAGCCAAGAAAGCAGGCGTTACGAGCAGTACTTC. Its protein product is CASSQESRRYEQYF.

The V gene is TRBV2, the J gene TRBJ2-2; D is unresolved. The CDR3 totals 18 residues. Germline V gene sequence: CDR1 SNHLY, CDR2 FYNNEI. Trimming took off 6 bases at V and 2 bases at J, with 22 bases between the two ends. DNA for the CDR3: TGTGCCAGCAGCGAACATTCCGGTGGAGCTCCTAACACCGGGGAGCTGTTTTTT. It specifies CASSEHSGGAPNTGELFF.

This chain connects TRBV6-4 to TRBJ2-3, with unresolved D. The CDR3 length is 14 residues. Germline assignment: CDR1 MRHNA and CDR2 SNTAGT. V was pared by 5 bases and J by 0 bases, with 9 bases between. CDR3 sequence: CASSRGTSTDTQYF. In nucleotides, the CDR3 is TGTGCCAGCAGTAGAGGCACCAGCACAGATACGCAGTATTTT.

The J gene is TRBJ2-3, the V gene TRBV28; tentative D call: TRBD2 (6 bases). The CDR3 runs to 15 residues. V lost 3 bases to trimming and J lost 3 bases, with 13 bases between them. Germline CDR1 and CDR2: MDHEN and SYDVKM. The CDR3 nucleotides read TGTGCCAGCAGTTTTACGGGAGTGGGTACAGATACGCAGTATTTT. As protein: CASSFTGVGTDTQYF. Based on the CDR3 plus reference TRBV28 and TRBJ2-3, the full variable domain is DVKVTQSSRYLVKRTGEKVFLECVQDMDHENMFWYRQDPGLGLRLIYFSYDVKMKEKGDIPEGYSVSREKKERFSLILESASTNQTSMYLCASSFTGVGTDTQYFGPGTRLTVL.

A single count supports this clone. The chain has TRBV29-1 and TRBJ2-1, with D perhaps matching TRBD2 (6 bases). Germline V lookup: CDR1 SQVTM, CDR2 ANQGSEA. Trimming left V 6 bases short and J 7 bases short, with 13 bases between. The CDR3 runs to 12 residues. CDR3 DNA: TGCAGCGTAATGCGGGAAACGAATGAGCAGTTCTTC. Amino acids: CSVMRETNEQFF.

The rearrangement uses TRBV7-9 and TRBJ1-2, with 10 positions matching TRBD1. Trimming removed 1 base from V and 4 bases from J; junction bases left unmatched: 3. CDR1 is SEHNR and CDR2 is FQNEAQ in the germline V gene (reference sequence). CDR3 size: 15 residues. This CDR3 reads CASSLGQGASYGYTF. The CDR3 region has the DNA TGTGCCAGCAGCTTAGGACAGGGGGCGTCCTATGGCTACACCTTC.

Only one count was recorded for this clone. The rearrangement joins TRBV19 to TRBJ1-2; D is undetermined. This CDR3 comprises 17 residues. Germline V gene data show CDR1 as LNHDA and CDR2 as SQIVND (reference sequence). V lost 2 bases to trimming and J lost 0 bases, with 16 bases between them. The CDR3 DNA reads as TGTGCCAGTAGTATAATCCAGAGACAACAAGCTAACTATGGCTACACCTTC. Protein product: CASSIIQRQQANYGYTF.

The CDR3: CASSQQDSLTGELFF. In DNA form, the CDR3 reads TGCGCCAGCAGCCAACAGGACAGTCTCACCGGGGAGCTGTTTTTT. The gene calls are TRBV4-1 and TRBJ2-2, with D possibly being TRBD1 (6 bases). Trimming took off 2 bases at V and 4 bases at J, with 11 bases between the two ends. The CDR3 is 15 amino acids. Germline loops: CDR1 MGHRA, CDR2 YSYEKL.

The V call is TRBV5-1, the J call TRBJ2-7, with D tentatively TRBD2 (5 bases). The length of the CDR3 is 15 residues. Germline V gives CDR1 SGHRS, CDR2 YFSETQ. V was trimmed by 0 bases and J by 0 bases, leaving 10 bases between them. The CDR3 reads CASSLGTELSYEQYF. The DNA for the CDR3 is TGCGCCAGCAGCTTGGGGACTGAACTCTCCTACGAGCAGTACTTC.

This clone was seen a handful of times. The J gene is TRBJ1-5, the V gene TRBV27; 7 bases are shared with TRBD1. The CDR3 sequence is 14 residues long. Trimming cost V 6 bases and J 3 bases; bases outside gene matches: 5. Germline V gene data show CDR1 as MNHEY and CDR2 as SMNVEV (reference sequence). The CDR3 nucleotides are TGTGCCAGCAGCCCAGGGGGGCCCAATCAGCCCCAGCATTTT. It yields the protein CASSPGGPNQPQHF.

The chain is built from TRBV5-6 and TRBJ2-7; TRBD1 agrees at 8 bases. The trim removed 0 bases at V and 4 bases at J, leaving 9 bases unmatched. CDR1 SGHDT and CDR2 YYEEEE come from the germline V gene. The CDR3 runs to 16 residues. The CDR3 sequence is CASSLARQGRLYEQYF. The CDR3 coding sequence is TGTGCCAGCAGCTTGGCCCGACAGGGGCGGTTGTACGAGCAGTACTTC.

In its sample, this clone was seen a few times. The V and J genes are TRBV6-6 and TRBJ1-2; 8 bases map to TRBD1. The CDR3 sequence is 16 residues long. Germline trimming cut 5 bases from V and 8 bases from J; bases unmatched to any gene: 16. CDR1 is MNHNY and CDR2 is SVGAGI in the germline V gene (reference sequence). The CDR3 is CASSQTGTGVGSGYTF. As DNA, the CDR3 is TGTGCCAGCAGTCAAACTGGGACAGGCGTGGGGAGCGGCTACACCTTC.

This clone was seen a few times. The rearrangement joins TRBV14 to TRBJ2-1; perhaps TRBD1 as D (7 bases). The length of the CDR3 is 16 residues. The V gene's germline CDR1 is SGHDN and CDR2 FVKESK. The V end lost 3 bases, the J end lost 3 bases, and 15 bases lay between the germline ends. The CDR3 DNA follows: TGTGCCAGCAGCCAGGGACAGCGGGTCTTCTACAATGAGCAGTTCTTC. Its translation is CASSQGQRVFYNEQFF.

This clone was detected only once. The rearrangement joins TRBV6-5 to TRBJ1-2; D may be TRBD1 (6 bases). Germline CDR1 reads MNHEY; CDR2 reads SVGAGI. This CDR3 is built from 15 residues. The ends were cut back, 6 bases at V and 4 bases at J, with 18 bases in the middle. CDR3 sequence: CASRSDSTTFYGYTF. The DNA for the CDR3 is TGTGCCAGCAGATCGGACAGCACGACCTTCTATGGCTACACCTTC.

This CDR3 is CASSQENGANYGYTF. For the CDR3, the DNA is TGTGCCAGCAGCCAAGAGAACGGTGCTAACTATGGCTACACCTTC. The rearrangement links TRBV14 to TRBJ1-2; D gene ambiguous. V gave up 0 bases and J gave up 0 bases, with 8 bases separating them. Germline loops: CDR1 SGHDN, CDR2 FVKESK. CDR3 length: 15 amino acids.

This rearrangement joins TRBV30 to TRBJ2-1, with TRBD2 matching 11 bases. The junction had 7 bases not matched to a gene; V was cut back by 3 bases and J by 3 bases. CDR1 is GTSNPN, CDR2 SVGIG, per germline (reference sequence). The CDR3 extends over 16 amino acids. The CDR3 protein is CAWRQPGLADYNEQFF. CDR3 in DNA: TGTGCCTGGAGACAACCGGGACTAGCGGACTACAATGAGCAGTTCTTC.

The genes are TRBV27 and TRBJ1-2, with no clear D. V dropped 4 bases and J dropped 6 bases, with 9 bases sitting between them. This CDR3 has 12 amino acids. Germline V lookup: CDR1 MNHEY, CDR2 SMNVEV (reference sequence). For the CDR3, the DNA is TGTGCCAGCAGTTCCACATTGGATGGCTACACCTTC. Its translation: CASSSTLDGYTF.

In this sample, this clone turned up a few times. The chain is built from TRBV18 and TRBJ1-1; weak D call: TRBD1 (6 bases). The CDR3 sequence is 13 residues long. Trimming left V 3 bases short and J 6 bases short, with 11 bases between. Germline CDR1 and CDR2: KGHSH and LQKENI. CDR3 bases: TGTGCCAGCTCACCCACAGGGATCCCTGAAGCTTTCTTT. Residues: CASSPTGIPEAFF.

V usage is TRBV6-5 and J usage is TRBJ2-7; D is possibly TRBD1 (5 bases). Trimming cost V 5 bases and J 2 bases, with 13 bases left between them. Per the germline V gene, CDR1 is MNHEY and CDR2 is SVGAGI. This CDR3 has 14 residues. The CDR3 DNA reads TGTGCCAGCAGTCACAATGACAGAGCCTACGAGCAGTACTTC. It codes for CASSHNDRAYEQYF.

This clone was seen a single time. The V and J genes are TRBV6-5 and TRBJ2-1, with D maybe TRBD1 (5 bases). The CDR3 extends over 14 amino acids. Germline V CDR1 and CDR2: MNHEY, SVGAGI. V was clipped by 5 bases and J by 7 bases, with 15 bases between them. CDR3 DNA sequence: TGTGCCAGCAGTACAGGTTTAGGGGCAAATGAGCAGTTCTTC. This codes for CASSTGLGANEQFF.

The CDR3 DNA sequence: TGTGCCAGCAAGAGGCCCCGTGGCAATCAGCCCCAGCATTTT. This codes for CASKRPRGNQPQHF. The rearrangement joins TRBV6-4 to TRBJ1-5, with D hard to call. V lost 7 bases, J lost 2 bases, and 12 bases lay in between. From germline, CDR1 is MRHNA and CDR2 SNTAGT. CDR3 length equals 14 residues.

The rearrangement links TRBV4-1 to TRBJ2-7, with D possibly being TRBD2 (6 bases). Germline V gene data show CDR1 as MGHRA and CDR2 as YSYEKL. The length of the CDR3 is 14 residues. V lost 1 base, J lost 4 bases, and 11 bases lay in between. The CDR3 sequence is CASSQVSGRYEQYF. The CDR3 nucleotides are TGCGCCAGCAGCCAAGTATCTGGGAGGTACGAGCAGTACTTC.

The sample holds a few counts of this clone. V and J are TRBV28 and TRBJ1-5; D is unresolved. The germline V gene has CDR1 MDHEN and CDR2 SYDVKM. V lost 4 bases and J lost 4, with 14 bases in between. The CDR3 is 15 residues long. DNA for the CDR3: TGTGCCAGCAGTTGGGCGGGGATAGGTAATCAGCCCCAGCATTTT. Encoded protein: CASSWAGIGNQPQHF.

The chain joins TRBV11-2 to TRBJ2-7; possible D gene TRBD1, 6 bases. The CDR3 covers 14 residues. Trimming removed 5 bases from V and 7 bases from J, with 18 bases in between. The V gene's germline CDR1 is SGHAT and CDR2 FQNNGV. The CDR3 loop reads CASSVLGQPGEQYF. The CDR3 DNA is TGTGCCAGCAGCGTTCTCGGACAGCCGGGGGAGCAGTACTTC. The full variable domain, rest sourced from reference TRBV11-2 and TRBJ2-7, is EAGVAQSPRYKIIEKRQSVAFWCNPISGHATLYWYQQILGQGPKLLIQFQNNGVVDDSQLPKDRFSAERLKGVDSTLKIQPAKLEDSAVYLCASSVLGQPGEQYFGPGTRLTVT.